The T cell receptor (beta chain) described here comes from a study of blood T cell repertoires in COVID-19. For the study at large: Donors in the United States, Italy and Spain gave samples during acute or convalescent COVID-19. T cells, B-cell-depleted T cells, or PBMCs provided the cDNA or gDNA that served as material.

Authors' processing steps: Nucleated cell number was recorded as an estimate derived from reference gene primer amplification. TCRdb's table, derived via immunoSEQ multiplex PCR, lists solely in-frame clones and lacks some. The V and J calls and the clone size are those of that table, but D and trimming were determined from the DNA. The table has about 100,000 clones, approximately 87% seen once. The CDR3 extends over 14 amino acids. Germline lookup yields CDR1 MDHEN and CDR2 SYDVKM. V gave up 8 bases and J gave up 4 bases, with 17 bases separating them. Material for sequencing was peripheral blood. The clonotype comes from a woman aged 25 to 39 with acute or convalescent COVID-19. The chain combines TRBV28 with TRBJ1-1, with D hard to call. CDR3 amino acids: CASVFGGWGTEAFF. Written as DNA, the CDR3 is TGTGCCAGCGTGTTTGGAGGGTGGGGCACTGAAGCTTTCTTT.